Below, 32 T cell receptor beta chains from the same sample are listed, as sequenced in a study of low-dose radiotherapy and immunotherapy resistance in tumors. With TRAV- and TRBV-specific primers, first-strand cDNA was made, covering the alpha and beta chains. Amplification, which lasted 15 to 20 PCR cycles, used a constant-region primer and V-primer adapter to amplify TCRs. TCRdb processed the reads anew with MiXCR; each CDR3 protein has one entry. The repertoire includes 9,500 to 14,000 distinct CDR3 sequences, 60% to 80% of them detected once, and over 9.5% sits in the top ten. The receptors shown here come from a human donor with advanced metastatic prostate, ovarian, gallbladder or colorectal cancer (not recorded which). This table probably holds off-target reads from a library built for another chain.

The chain links TRBV2 to TRBJ1-1; no clear D. The V end lost 4 bases, the J end lost 4 bases, and 10 bases lay between the germline ends. The CDR3 covers 13 residues. The germline V gene encodes CDR1 SNHLY and CDR2 FYNNEI. In DNA form, the CDR3 reads TGTGCCAGCAGTGTAAACATGCGCACTGAAGCTTTCTTT. Its translation is CASSVNMRTEAFF. Complete variable domain (other parts from reference TRBV2 and TRBJ1-1): EPEVTQTPSHQVTQMGQEVILRCVPISNHLYFYWYRQILGQKVEFLVSFYNNEISEKSEIFDDQFSVERPDGSNFTLKIRSTKLEDSAMYFCASSVNMRTEAFFGQGTRLTVV.

The chain employs TRBV4-2 and TRBJ2-3, with TRBD2 matching over 14 bases. CDR1 LGHNA and CDR2 YNFKEQ come from the germline V gene. This CDR3 comprises 17 residues. With 0 bases clipped from V and 5 bases from J, the junction kept 4 bases outside the gene matches. The CDR3 DNA reads as TGTGCCAGCAGCCAAGAGACTAGCGGGAGGGCTAGAGATACGCAGTATTTT. It is translated as CASSQETSGRARDTQYF.

J is TRBJ2-5 and V is TRBV19; D is ambiguous. Trimming shortened V by 6 bases and J by 1 base, and 15 bases separated the two germline ends. This CDR3 contains 15 residues. Germline CDR1 LNHDA, CDR2 SQIVND (reference sequence). The CDR3: CASRPNPWGQETQYF. The CDR3 bases are TGTGCCAGTAGACCCAACCCATGGGGCCAAGAGACCCAGTACTTC.

This clonotype was observed a single time. The V and J genes are TRBV15 and TRBJ2-5, with a weak D call TRBD1 (5 bases). The CDR3 consists of 13 residues. Trimming took off 1 base at V and 3 bases at J, with 6 bases between the two ends. Germline V lookup: CDR1 LNHNV, CDR2 YYDKDF (reference sequence). CDR3: CATSRGQKETQYF. The CDR3 coding sequence is TGTGCCACCAGCAGAGGACAGAAAGAGACCCAGTACTTC.

This chain joins TRBV4-3 and TRBJ1-2; 8 bases line up with TRBD1. CDR1 and CDR2 from the germline V gene are LGHNA and YSLEER. This CDR3 region has 15 residues. J gave up 8 bases and V 0 bases, and 8 bases lay outside the gene matches. The CDR3 DNA reads TGCGCCAGCAGCCAAGATAGGGCAGGGGGCGTAGGCTACACCTTC. This encodes CASSQDRAGGVGYTF.

The chain is built from TRBV5-1 and TRBJ1-6, with D possibly being TRBD1 (5 bases). The CDR3 runs 13 residues. Trimming stripped 7 bases from V and 6 bases from J, with 11 bases between. From germline, CDR1 is SGHRS and CDR2 YFSETQ. CDR3: CASRQTINSPLHF. The CDR3 DNA follows: TGCGCCAGCCGACAGACGATTAATTCACCCCTCCACTTT.

This clonotype was picked up a small number of times. The chain joins TRBV11-2 to TRBJ2-3, with D unclear. V was shortened by 1 base and J by 9 bases, with 14 bases between the two germline ends. CDR1 and CDR2 (germline): SGHAT, FQNNGV. The CDR3 is made up of 14 amino acids. CDR3 DNA sequence: TGTGCCAGCAGCTTAGTTGGGGTCCCCGGAACGCAGTATTTT. It is translated as CASSLVGVPGTQYF.

The chain carries TRBV9 and TRBJ2-2; 7 nucleotides match TRBD1. The CDR3 consists of 11 residues. CDR1 is SGDLS, CDR2 YYNGEE, per germline. The V and J ends lost 6 bases and 8 bases, in that order; junction bases with no gene match: 1. CDR3 residues: CASKGAGELFF. CDR3 DNA sequence: TGTGCCAGCAAGGGGGCTGGGGAGCTGTTTTTT. The whole variable domain, filled in from reference TRBV9 and TRBJ2-2, reads DSGVTQTPKHLITATGQRVTLRCSPRSGDLSVYWYQQSLDQGLQFLIQYYNGEERAKGNILERFSAQQFPDLHSELNLSSLELGDSALYFCASKGAGELFFGEGSRLTVL.

The chain recombines TRBV5-4 with TRBJ1-2; 8 bases match TRBD1. The germline gives CDR1 SGHNT, CDR2 YYREEE (reference sequence). After removal of 0 bases from V and 4 bases from J, the junction contained 5 bases not matched to a gene. The CDR3 is 15 residues long. CDR3 in DNA: TGTGCCAGCAGCTTGGCCTCCGGGACAGGCTATGGCTACACCTTC. Translation: CASSLASGTGYGYTF.

J is TRBJ1-2 and V is TRBV28; the D is unclear. Trimming stripped 3 bases from V and 6 bases from J, with 11 bases between. This CDR3 is 13 amino acids long. Germline values: CDR1 MDHEN, CDR2 SYDVKM. As DNA, the CDR3 is TGTGCCAGCAGTTTTGTGACAAATAATGGCTACACCTTC. This codes for CASSFVTNNGYTF.

This chain joins TRBV28 and TRBJ2-3; 8 bases line up with TRBD1. V was clipped by 5 bases and J by 5 bases; unmatched bases: 9. CDR3 size: 15 residues. Germline V lookup: CDR1 MDHEN, CDR2 SYDVKM. The DNA of the CDR3 is TGTGCCAGCAGTCCGACAGGGGTGAGAGGAGATACGCAGTATTTT. This sequence encodes CASSPTGVRGDTQYF.

The genes are TRBV2 and TRBJ1-3; D uncertain. Germline CDR1 SNHLY, CDR2 FYNNEI. Trimming took off 3 bases at V and 0 bases at J, with 9 bases between the two ends. The CDR3 is 15 residues long. CDR3 in DNA: TGTGCCAGCAGTGATCGCCCAGGCTCTGGAAACACCATATATTTT. This encodes CASSDRPGSGNTIYF.

The V and J genes are TRBV27 and TRBJ1-2; no definite D call. V dropped 3 bases and J dropped 8 bases, with 10 bases sitting between them. The V gene's germline CDR1 is MNHEY and CDR2 SMNVEV (reference sequence). This CDR3 is 12 amino acids long. CDR3 DNA sequence: TGTGCCAGCAGTTTGTCTACGTACGGCTACACCTTC. This sequence encodes CASSLSTYGYTF.

In this sample, this clonotype turned up a few times. The V and J genes are TRBV28 and TRBJ1-2, with D possibly matching TRBD1 (6 bases). The CDR3 contains 14 residues. CDR1 MDHEN and CDR2 SYDVKM come from the germline V gene. Trimming pared 6 bases from V and 6 bases from J, leaving 17 bases between. CDR3 DNA sequence: TGTGCCAGCAGCCCTACATGGCAGGGGAATGGCTACACCTTC. Translating it yields CASSPTWQGNGYTF.

The chain links TRBV29-1 to TRBJ1-2; no reliable D call. The ends were cut back, 1 base at V and 8 bases at J, with 8 bases in the middle. Germline lookup yields CDR1 SQVTM and CDR2 ANQGSEA. The CDR3 spans 11 residues. Written as DNA, the CDR3 is TGCAGCGTTGAAGTGGGGAAAGGCTACACCTTC. Translation: CSVEVGKGYTF.

This clonotype turned up a few times. The rearrangement uses TRBV2 and TRBJ2-7; D might be TRBD1 or TRBD2, each matching 5 bases. CDR1 is SNHLY, CDR2 FYNNEI, per germline. This CDR3 contains 15 residues. The V gene lost 7 bases and the J gene lost 5 bases, with 21 bases spanning the gap. DNA of the CDR3: TGTGCCAGCAAAAGAAGGGACCCCCCGCGGGACGAGCAGTACTTC. It yields the protein CASKRRDPPRDEQYF.

The chain uses TRBV5-1 and TRBJ1-6; a weak D match, TRBD1 (6 bases). CDR3 length: 14 residues. Between the trimmed V and J ends, which lost 6 bases and 7 bases, there was a span of 14 bases. The V gene's germline CDR1 is SGHRS and CDR2 YFSETQ. The CDR3 reads CASTYDRPNSPLHF. CDR3 sequence (DNA): TGCGCCAGCACCTATGACAGGCCGAATTCACCCCTCCACTTT.

Note on this clonotype: One junction end disagrees with the germline gene, perhaps due to a read error. This chain connects TRBV5-3 to TRBJ2-1; D is possibly TRBD2 (5 bases). TRBV5-3 is designated an ORF whose function remains uncertain. The CDR3 contains 15 residues. Here the CDR3 DNA reads TGTGCCAGCAGCTTGGTGGGAGTTATCTACAATGAGCAGTTCTTC. Its protein is CASSLVGVIYNEQFF.

This clonotype was counted between two and nine times. This rearrangement joins TRBV5-5 to TRBJ2-1, with D possibly being TRBD2 (5 bases). Trimming removed 0 bases from V and 0 bases from J, with 7 bases in between. The germline V gene has CDR1 SGHKS and CDR2 YYEKEE (reference sequence). There are 15 residues in the CDR3. DNA of the CDR3: TGTGCCAGCAGCTTGGGGGCGGGCTCCTACAATGAGCAGTTCTTC. This translates into CASSLGAGSYNEQFF.

The rearrangement links TRBV30 to TRBJ1-2; D is undetermined. V was trimmed by 5 bases and J by 4 bases, leaving 14 bases between them. The germline V gene has CDR1 GTSNPN and CDR2 SVGIG (reference sequence). The CDR3 contains 13 residues. DNA for the CDR3: TGTGCCTGGCAAATTGATAAAGGCTATGGCTACACCTTC. Its translation: CAWQIDKGYGYTF.

CDR3 DNA sequence: TGCGCCAGCAGCCAAGGACCGCTACCTAACTATGGCTACACCTTC. Translation: CASSQGPLPNYGYTF. The rearrangement links TRBV4-3 to TRBJ1-2; D call uncertain. The ends were cut back, 1 base at V and 0 bases at J, with 9 bases in the middle. Germline assignment: CDR1 LGHNA and CDR2 YSLEER. CDR3 length equals 15 residues.

This chain uses TRBV29-1 with TRBJ2-3, with 13 bases fitting TRBD2. The CDR3 sequence is 16 residues long. CDR1 is SQVTM and CDR2 is ANQGSEA in the germline V gene. Germline trimming cut 3 bases from V and 2 bases from J; bases unmatched to any gene: 5. CDR3 residues: CSVDGLAGESTDTQYF. CDR3 DNA sequence: TGCAGCGTTGATGGACTAGCGGGAGAATCCACAGATACGCAGTATTTT.

The chain uses TRBV6-2 or TRBV6-3 and TRBJ2-1, with 8 bases that match TRBD1. The CDR3 runs 14 residues. V shed 5 bases, J shed 8 bases, and the junction held 8 bases outside the gene matches. From germline, CDR1 is MNHEY and CDR2 SVGEGT. The CDR3 coding sequence is TGTGCCAGCAGTCCTAGGGACAGGAGAGATGAGCAGTTCTTC. Its translation: CASSPRDRRDEQFF.

The chain employs TRBV7-2 and TRBJ2-2, with D perhaps assigned TRBD1 or TRBD2 (5 bases each). V was pared by 2 bases and J by 2 bases, with 9 bases between. CDR3 length: 15 residues. Germline lookup yields CDR1 SGHTA and CDR2 FQGNSA. CDR3 DNA sequence: TGTGCCAGCAGCTTAATGGGGACCAACACCGGGGAGCTGTTTTTT. Residues: CASSLMGTNTGELFF.

This chain connects TRBV12-3 or TRBV12-4 to TRBJ2-5; D gene ambiguous. V shed 5 bases and J shed 5 bases, with 18 bases lying between them. The CDR3 is 15 residues long. The CDR3 DNA reads as TGTGCCAGCAGTCGACTGGACGAACGCGGTGAGACCCAGTACTTC. It encodes CASSRLDERGETQYF.

This clonotype was seen only a few times. This sequence joins TRBV5-1 and TRBJ1-1; tentatively, D is TRBD1 (5 bases). The CDR3 length is 15 residues. Germline CDR1 reads SGHRS; CDR2 reads YFSETQ. V gave up 2 bases and J gave up 7 bases, with 18 bases separating them. The CDR3 spells CASSFAGREAGEAFF. The DNA of the CDR3 is TGCGCCAGCAGCTTTGCGGGCAGGGAGGCGGGTGAAGCTTTCTTT.

This clonotype was observed a few times. This chain links TRBV12-3 or TRBV12-4 with TRBJ2-7; D gene ambiguous. Trimming shortened V by 6 bases and J by 1 base, and 7 bases separated the two germline ends. The CDR3 covers 12 residues. The CDR3 is CASSYHSYEQYF. Written as DNA, the CDR3 is TGTGCCAGCAGCTACCATTCCTACGAGCAGTACTTC.

The V gene is TRBV28, the J gene TRBJ2-7; TRBD1 aligns across 8 bases. Germline loops: CDR1 MDHEN, CDR2 SYDVKM. The CDR3 consists of 13 residues. V gave up 7 bases and J gave up 6 bases; unmatched junction bases: 8. CDR3 sequence reads: CASKQGGVGEQYF. The CDR3 region has the DNA TGTGCCAGCAAACAGGGGGGTGTCGGCGAGCAGTACTTC.

This clonotype was seen only a few times. This rearrangement joins TRBV5-1 to TRBJ1-2; no clear D. The V end was cut by 0 bases, the J end by 2 bases, with 2 bases between. The length of the CDR3 is 12 residues. Germline values: CDR1 SGHRS, CDR2 YFSETQ. DNA of the CDR3: TGCGCCAGCAGCTTGGCCAACTATGGCTACACCTTC. This gives the protein CASSLANYGYTF. Full variable domain (remainder filled in from reference TRBV5-1 and TRBJ1-2): KAGVTQTPRYLIKTRGQQVTLSCSPISGHRSVSWYQQTPGQGLQFLFEYFSETQRNKGNFPGRFSGRQFSNSRSEMNVSTLELGDSALYLCASSLANYGYTFGSGTRLTVV.

The chain couples TRBV5-1 to TRBJ1-1; the D is unclear. The CDR3 is 14 amino acids. Germline CDR1 is SGHRS and CDR2 is YFSETQ. The V and J ends lost 1 base and 5 bases respectively, with 12 bases between them. The CDR3 region is CASSLSGGITEAFF. The DNA of the CDR3 is TGCGCCAGCAGCTTGAGTGGAGGTATTACTGAAGCTTTCTTT.

V and J are TRBV20-1 and TRBJ1-2; D is uncertain. There are 12 residues in the CDR3. Trimming took 6 bases from V and 4 from J, leaving 12 bases between them. The germline V gene has CDR1 DFQATT and CDR2 SNEGSKA (reference sequence). Here the CDR3 DNA reads TGCAGTGCCCGGCCGGGATCCTATGGCTACACCTTC. It encodes CSARPGSYGYTF.

V and J are TRBV12-3 or TRBV12-4 and TRBJ1-1; 7 bases fit TRBD1. This CDR3 comprises 14 residues. J was trimmed by 5 bases and V by 7 bases; bases with no gene match: 10. The CDR3 loop reads CASTLRQGRTEAFF. CDR3 sequence (DNA): TGTGCCAGCACCCTAAGACAGGGAAGAACTGAAGCTTTCTTT.